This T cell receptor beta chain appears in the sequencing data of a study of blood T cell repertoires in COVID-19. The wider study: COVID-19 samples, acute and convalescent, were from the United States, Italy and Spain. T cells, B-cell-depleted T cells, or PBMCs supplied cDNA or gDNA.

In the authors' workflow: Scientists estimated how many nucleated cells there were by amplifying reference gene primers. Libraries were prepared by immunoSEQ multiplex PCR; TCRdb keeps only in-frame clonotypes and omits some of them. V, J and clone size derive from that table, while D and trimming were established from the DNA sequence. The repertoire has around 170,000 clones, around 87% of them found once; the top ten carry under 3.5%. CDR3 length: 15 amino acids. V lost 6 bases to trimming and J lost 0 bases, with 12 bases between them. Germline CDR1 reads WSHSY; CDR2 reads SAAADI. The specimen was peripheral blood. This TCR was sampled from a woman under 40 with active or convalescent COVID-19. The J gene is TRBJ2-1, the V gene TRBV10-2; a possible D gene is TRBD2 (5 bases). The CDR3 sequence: CASRPSGSSYNEQFF. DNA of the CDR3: TGCGCCAGCAGGCCCAGTGGGAGCTCCTACAATGAGCAGTTCTTC.